The following is a T cell receptor (beta chain) sequence with its context. The CDR3 loop spans 13 amino acids. Germline CDR1 and CDR2: SGHDT and YYEEEE. Between the trimmed V and J ends, which lost 0 bases and 11 bases, there was a span of 9 bases. In the authors' methods: Counts of nucleated cells, estimated from reference gene primer amplification, were obtained. The data were produced by immunoSEQ multiplex PCR, yet TCRdb's version contains in-frame clones alone and is incomplete. Clonal size and the V and J genes are those of that table, whereas D and trimming came from the DNA. The sample has over 60,000 clones; around 76% are singletons. This entry belongs to a study of blood T cell repertoires in COVID-19. Looking at the study overall: Material from acute and convalescent COVID-19 was sourced from the United States, Italy and Spain.

This sequence was found in a human donor in a cohort sampled during active COVID-19. The chain links TRBV5-6 to TRBJ1-6; D ambiguous. Material for sequencing was peripheral blood. This chain's CDR3 is CASSLGVGPPLHF. The CDR3 nucleotides are TGTGCCAGCAGCTTGGGTGTTGGGCCACCCCTCCACTTT.